The sequence of this TCR beta chain was determined in a study of blood T cell repertoires in COVID-19. About the research overall: The United States, Italy and Spain supplied acute and convalescent COVID-19 samples.

This CDR3 has 11 amino acids. From germline, CDR1 is DFQATT and CDR2 SNEGSKA (reference sequence). The germline V and J ends were trimmed by 5 bases and 8 bases, with 12 bases remaining between them. Original data processing: Quantification of nucleated cells was approximated via reference gene primer amplification. Produced via immunoSEQ multiplex PCR; TCRdb's table is partial and in-frame only. V, J and clone size are taken as reported in that table, and D and trimming were inferred from the DNA itself. The table includes some 70,000 clones, roughly 88% detected once. J is TRBJ1-2 and V is TRBV20-1; D is ambiguous. This receptor was identified in a man between 65 and 85 years old with active or convalescent COVID-19. Sequenced input: peripheral blood. The CDR3 bases are TGCAGTGCTTGCCCAGCGGAAGGCTACACCTTC. This sequence encodes CSACPAEGYTF.